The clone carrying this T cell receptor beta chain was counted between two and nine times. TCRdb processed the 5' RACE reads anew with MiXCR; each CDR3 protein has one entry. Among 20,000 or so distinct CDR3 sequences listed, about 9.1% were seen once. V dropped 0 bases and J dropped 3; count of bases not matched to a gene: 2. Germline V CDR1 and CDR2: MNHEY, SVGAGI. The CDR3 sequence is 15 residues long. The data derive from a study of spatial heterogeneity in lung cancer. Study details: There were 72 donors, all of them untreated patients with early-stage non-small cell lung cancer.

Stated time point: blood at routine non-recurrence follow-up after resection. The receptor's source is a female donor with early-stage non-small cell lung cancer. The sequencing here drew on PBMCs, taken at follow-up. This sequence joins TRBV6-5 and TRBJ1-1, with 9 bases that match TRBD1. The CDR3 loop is CASSYSWTGDTEAFF. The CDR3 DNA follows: TGTGCCAGCAGTTACTCCTGGACAGGGGACACTGAAGCTTTCTTT.